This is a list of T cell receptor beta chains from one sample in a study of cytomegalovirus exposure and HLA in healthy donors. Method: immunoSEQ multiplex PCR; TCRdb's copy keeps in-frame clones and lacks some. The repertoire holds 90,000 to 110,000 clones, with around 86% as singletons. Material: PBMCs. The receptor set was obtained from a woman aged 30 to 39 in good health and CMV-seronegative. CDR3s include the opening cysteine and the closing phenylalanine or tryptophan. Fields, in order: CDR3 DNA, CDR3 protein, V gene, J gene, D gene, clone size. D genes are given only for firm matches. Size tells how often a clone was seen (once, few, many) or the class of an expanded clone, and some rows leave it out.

DNA: TGCGCCAGCTCGGCTAGCGGGGCCCCCAGCTCCTACGAGCAGTACTTC
CDR3: CASSASGAPSSYEQYF
V: TRBV4-1
J: TRBJ2-7
D: TRBD2
size: NA

DNA: TGTGCCAGCAGTGAAAGTAGGACAGGGGAGACCCAGTACTTC
CDR3: CASSESRTGETQYF
V: TRBV2
J: TRBJ2-5
D: TRBD1
size: NA

DNA: TGCAGCGTTGTCCCTAGCCCCGGGGAGCTGTTTTTT
CDR3: CSVVPSPGELFF
V: TRBV29-1
J: TRBJ2-2
D: NA
size: NA

DNA: TGTGCCAGCAGCTTAGCGGGACCCCGCCCTTACAATGAGCAGTTCTTC
CDR3: CASSLAGPRPYNEQFF
V: TRBV7-3
J: TRBJ2-1
D: NA
size: NA

DNA: TGCAGCGTGCCCGCACCTCTGCGGGAGGGCCTCTGGACAGATACGCAGTATTTT
CDR3: CSVPAPLREGLWTDTQYF
V: TRBV29-1
J: TRBJ2-3
D: TRBD2
size: NA

DNA: TGTGCCATCAGAGACTCAGGGGGCGCGGGTGGCTACACCTTC
CDR3: CAIRDSGGAGGYTF
V: TRBV10-3
J: TRBJ1-2
D: TRBD1
size: few

DNA: TGTGCCAGCAGCCAAGTCCCCACACAGGGGTCAGAGACCCAGTACTTC
CDR3: CASSQVPTQGSETQYF
V: TRBV4-2
J: TRBJ2-5
D: TRBD1
size: NA

DNA: TGCGCCAGCAGCCCCGGGGGAGGGACAGATACGCAGTATTTT
CDR3: CASSPGGGTDTQYF
V: TRBV5-1
J: TRBJ2-3
D: TRBD2
size: NA

DNA: TGCGCCAGCAGCCCTGACAGGTTCCCGAACTATGGCTACACCTTC
CDR3: CASSPDRFPNYGYTF
V: TRBV5-1
J: TRBJ1-2
D: NA
size: few

DNA: TGCGCCAGCAGCCTCGGAGGACTAGCCCCACACTACGAGCAGTACTTC
CDR3: CASSLGGLAPHYEQYF
V: TRBV4-1
J: TRBJ2-7
D: TRBD2
size: NA

DNA: TGTGCCAGTAGTCGAGAGGGTAGGGGGGGCATAGGATCTGGGGCCAACGTCCTGACTTTC
CDR3: CASSREGRGGIGSGANVLTF
V: TRBV19
J: TRBJ2-6
D: NA
size: NA

DNA: TGCGCCAGCAGCCAAGATCAAGCTTTGGGGGGACTAGCGGGGAGGGATACGCAGTATTTT
CDR3: CASSQDQALGGLAGRDTQYF
V: TRBV4-1
J: TRBJ2-3
D: TRBD2
size: NA

DNA: TGTGCCAGCAGCCCCTTTTGGGACAGCCCAGGCGGGGAGCTGTTTTTT
CDR3: CASSPFWDSPGGELFF
V: TRBV27
J: TRBJ2-2
D: TRBD1
size: NA

DNA: TGTGCCAGCGTTCGGGACTATGGCTACACCTTC
CDR3: CASVRDYGYTF
V: TRBV2
J: TRBJ1-2
D: NA
size: few

DNA: TGTGCCAGCAGCCTATCACTGACTAGCGGGAGCAATCCGTTCTTC
CDR3: CASSLSLTSGSNPFF
V: TRBV4-2
J: TRBJ2-1
D: TRBD2
size: NA

DNA: TGCGCCAGCAGCCACACTAGCGGGAACTACGAGCAGTACTTC
CDR3: CASSHTSGNYEQYF
V: TRBV4-1
J: TRBJ2-7
D: TRBD2
size: NA

DNA: TGCGCCAGCAGTGAGGGGAGGGGTAACACTGAAGCTTTCTTT
CDR3: CASSEGRGNTEAFF
V: TRBV10-2
J: TRBJ1-1
D: NA
size: NA

DNA: TGTGCCAGCAGCCGGACAAAGAACACCGGGGAGCTGTTTTTT
CDR3: CASSRTKNTGELFF
V: TRBV5-6
J: TRBJ2-2
D: NA
size: few

DNA: TGTGCCAGCAGCGGGACTAGCGGAGTGGGCTACGAGCAGTACTTC
CDR3: CASSGTSGVGYEQYF
V: TRBV6-1
J: TRBJ2-7
D: TRBD2
size: NA

DNA: TGTGCCAGCAGCTCAGATGGGAGAACCTACGAGCAGTACTTC
CDR3: CASSSDGRTYEQYF
V: TRBV5-4
J: TRBJ2-7
D: NA
size: NA

DNA: TGCAGCGTGGGCAGGGAGGTTCTTGACAATGAGCAGTTCTTC
CDR3: CSVGREVLDNEQFF
V: TRBV29-1
J: TRBJ2-1
D: NA
size: once

DNA: TGTGCCAGCAGACCCCTACCTTCGGATGAGCAGTTCTTC
CDR3: CASRPLPSDEQFF
V: TRBV2
J: TRBJ2-1
D: NA
size: NA

DNA: TGTGCCAGCTCAAGCGGGACCTCGTACGAGCAGTACTTC
CDR3: CASSSGTSYEQYF
V: TRBV18
J: TRBJ2-7
D: TRBD2
size: NA

DNA: TGTGCCAGCAGTGAAGGACGGGTGATAAATAATTCACCCCTCCACTTT
CDR3: CASSEGRVINNSPLHF
V: TRBV2
J: TRBJ1-6
D: NA
size: NA

DNA: TGTGCCAGTAGTCTAAACGACAGGGTCGACTACGAGCAGTACTTC
CDR3: CASSLNDRVDYEQYF
V: TRBV19
J: TRBJ2-7
D: TRBD1
size: few

DNA: TGCGCCAGCAGCCCGCTAGGGAGAGATACGCAGTATTTT
CDR3: CASSPLGRDTQYF
V: TRBV5-1
J: TRBJ2-3
D: NA
size: NA

DNA: TGCGCCAGCAGCTTGGAGGGCAGGGCAGCAAACACTGAAGCTTTCTTT
CDR3: CASSLEGRAANTEAFF
V: TRBV5-1
J: TRBJ1-1
D: NA
size: few

DNA: TGTGCCAGCAGACGACAGGGGGCGGGAGAGACCCAGTACTTC
CDR3: CASRRQGAGETQYF
V: TRBV6-5
J: TRBJ2-5
D: TRBD1
size: NA

DNA: TGTGCCAGCAGCCAAACTAGCGGGAGGAGAGATACGCAGTATTTT
CDR3: CASSQTSGRRDTQYF
V: TRBV6-4
J: TRBJ2-3
D: TRBD2
size: NA

DNA: TGTGCCAGCAGTGAAGCGCCCCCACTAGCGGCGAACACCGGGGAGCTGTTTTTT
CDR3: CASSEAPPLAANTGELFF
V: TRBV6-1
J: TRBJ2-2
D: TRBD2
size: NA

DNA: TGTGCCAGCTCTCCAGGGGGAGGAAGCGCAGATACGCAGTATTTT
CDR3: CASSPGGGSADTQYF
V: TRBV18
J: TRBJ2-3
D: NA
size: NA

DNA: TGTTCCAGCAGCCCGCCGGGAGGGCGGAATGAAAAACTGTTTTTT
CDR3: CSSSPPGGRNEKLFF
V: TRBV7-9
J: TRBJ1-4
D: NA
size: NA

DNA: TGCGCCAGCAGCTTGGGGGCGGGCGAGCAGTACTTC
CDR3: CASSLGAGEQYF
V: TRBV5-1
J: TRBJ2-7
D: NA
size: NA

DNA: TGTGCCAGCAGTTTGACTAGCGGACAAGAGACCCAGTACTTC
CDR3: CASSLTSGQETQYF
V: TRBV28
J: TRBJ2-5
D: TRBD2
size: NA

DNA: TGTGCCAGCAGAGGGGGCAGCTCCTACAATGAGCAGTTCTTC
CDR3: CASRGGSSYNEQFF
V: TRBV11-2
J: TRBJ2-1
D: TRBD1
size: NA

DNA: TGTGCCAGCAGCCCAGGGACAGGGGCAATAGCTAACTATGGCTACACCTTC
CDR3: CASSPGTGAIANYGYTF
V: TRBV7-3
J: TRBJ1-2
D: TRBD1
size: NA

DNA: TGTGCCAGCTCACCGATGGGACTAGGACTTGGGGTGAACACTGAAGCTTTCTTT
CDR3: CASSPMGLGLGVNTEAFF
V: TRBV18
J: TRBJ1-1
D: NA
size: NA

DNA: TGCGCCAGCAGCCAGCGCGGGACTAGCTTTTCCCAAGAGACCCAGTACTTC
CDR3: CASSQRGTSFSQETQYF
V: TRBV4-3
J: TRBJ2-5
D: TRBD2
size: NA

DNA: TGTGCCAGCAGTTTCGAAGGGCGGGGCACAGATACGCAGTATTTT
CDR3: CASSFEGRGTDTQYF
V: TRBV28
J: TRBJ2-3
D: NA
size: once

DNA: TGCGCCAGCGTTGCCGGGACTAGGAACACCGGGGAGCTGTTTTTT
CDR3: CASVAGTRNTGELFF
V: TRBV5-1
J: TRBJ2-2
D: TRBD2
size: NA

DNA: TGCGCCAGCAGCCTTGAGGGACTAGGGAACTACGAGCAGTACTTC
CDR3: CASSLEGLGNYEQYF
V: TRBV4-1
J: TRBJ2-7
D: TRBD2
size: NA

DNA: TGTGCCAGCTCACCCCTCGGGACTAGCGGGAGTGAAACGCAGTATTTT
CDR3: CASSPLGTSGSETQYF
V: TRBV18
J: TRBJ2-3
D: TRBD2
size: once

DNA: TGTGCCAGCAGTGACCCGCCTCGGGGCTACAATGAGCAGTTCTTC
CDR3: CASSDPPRGYNEQFF
V: TRBV6-4
J: TRBJ2-1
D: NA
size: once

DNA: TGCAGCGTCAGGGGGCGCGTCGACACTGAAGCTTTCTTT
CDR3: CSVRGRVDTEAFF
V: TRBV29-1
J: TRBJ1-1
D: TRBD1
size: few

DNA: TGTGCTAGCAGCCCCTTAAGCACAGATACGCAGTATTTT
CDR3: CASSPLSTDTQYF
V: TRBV7-7
J: TRBJ2-3
D: NA
size: NA

DNA: TGCAGCGTTAAGACAGGATACACAGATACGCAGTATTTT
CDR3: CSVKTGYTDTQYF
V: TRBV29-1
J: TRBJ2-3
D: NA
size: few

DNA: TGTTCCAGCAGCCCTAGAGGGCGAGGCGGGGAGACCCAGTACTTC
CDR3: CSSSPRGRGGETQYF
V: TRBV7-9
J: TRBJ2-5
D: NA
size: NA

DNA: TGTGCCTGGAGTCCGGGACAGGCAACTCGCATGGAAGCTTTCTTT
CDR3: CAWSPGQATRMEAFF
V: TRBV30
J: TRBJ1-1
D: TRBD1
size: NA

DNA: TGCAGCGTTGATACTACAGGGGCGCAGGAGACCCAGTACTTC
CDR3: CSVDTTGAQETQYF
V: TRBV29-1
J: TRBJ2-5
D: TRBD1
size: NA

DNA: TGCGCCAGCAGCCAAGGGCTAGTCAGTAGTTACACCATATATTTT
CDR3: CASSQGLVSSYTIYF
V: TRBV4-1
J: TRBJ1-3
D: NA
size: NA

DNA: TGTGCCAGCAGCTTAAGTGGGTTGAGACTAGCGGGAGTCAATGAGCAGTTCTTC
CDR3: CASSLSGLRLAGVNEQFF
V: TRBV7-9
J: TRBJ2-1
D: TRBD2
size: NA

DNA: TGTGCCAGCACCAAAGGGGGCGTTAATGAAAAACTGTTTTTT
CDR3: CASTKGGVNEKLFF
V: TRBV27
J: TRBJ1-4
D: TRBD1
size: NA

DNA: TGTGCCTGTCTCAATGATCGGCGGGACCACTCCTACAATGAGCAGTTCTTC
CDR3: CACLNDRRDHSYNEQFF
V: TRBV30
J: TRBJ2-1
D: NA
size: NA

DNA: TGCGCCAGCAGTGCATACAGGGGACGGGATGAAAAACTGTTTTTT
CDR3: CASSAYRGRDEKLFF
V: TRBV10-1
J: TRBJ1-4
D: TRBD1
size: once